Listed below are T cell receptor beta chains from one sample, sequenced in a study of CD8 T cells in ankylosing spondylitis. TCRdb reanalysed the 5' RACE reads using MiXCR and keeps one entry per CDR3 protein. The repertoire holds 700,000 to 1,000,000 distinct CDR3 sequences, with 10% to 15% as singletons. The specimen sequenced was blood, either unsorted or a sorted T cell fraction (not recorded which). The receptors here all came from a male donor with ankylosing spondylitis. Both conserved end residues are part of each CDR3.

V gene: TRBV20-1
J gene: TRBJ2-7
CDR3 length: 12
CDR3 protein: CSARGQQYEQYF

V gene: TRBV6-2/TRBV6-3
J gene: TRBJ2-7
CDR3 length: 12
CDR3 protein: CASSYNWYEQYF

V gene: TRBV2
J gene: TRBJ2-3
CDR3 length: 21
CDR3 protein: CASSEKVAGLADSQVTDTQYF

V gene: TRBV28
J gene: TRBJ2-3
CDR3 length: 16
CDR3 protein: CASTPWTSGLSDTQYF

V gene: TRBV7-2
J gene: TRBJ2-5
CDR3 length: 13
CDR3 protein: CASTRGVQETQYF

V gene: TRBV5-1
J gene: TRBJ1-2
CDR3 length: 15
CDR3 protein: CASSLIPGSYYGYTF

V gene: TRBV5-1
J gene: TRBJ2-7
CDR3 length: 16
CDR3 protein: CASRRTSDSSSYEQYF

V gene: TRBV5-1
J gene: TRBJ1-2
CDR3 length: 16
CDR3 protein: CASSLAPGQNNYGYTF

V gene: TRBV6-5
J gene: TRBJ2-3
CDR3 length: 17
CDR3 protein: CASSYSEAGGLTDTQYF

V gene: TRBV10-3
J gene: TRBJ2-7
CDR3 length: 14
CDR3 protein: CAIRRTGSTYEQYF

V gene: TRBV6-2/TRBV6-3
J gene: TRBJ1-2
CDR3 length: 14
CDR3 protein: CASSPPGQNYGYTF

V gene: TRBV20-1
J gene: TRBJ2-3
CDR3 length: 15
CDR3 protein: CSARDLTGKEDTQYF

V gene: TRBV15
J gene: TRBJ2-3
CDR3 length: 16
CDR3 protein: CATSPTGAEITDTQYF

V gene: TRBV5-1
J gene: TRBJ1-1
CDR3 length: 14
CDR3 protein: CASSGMTGNTEAFF

V gene: TRBV12-3/TRBV12-4
J gene: TRBJ1-5
CDR3 length: 15
CDR3 protein: CASSFRVGYNQPQHF

V gene: TRBV27
J gene: TRBJ1-4
CDR3 length: 14
CDR3 protein: CASSSYRRNEKLFF

V gene: TRBV7-2
J gene: TRBJ1-1
CDR3 length: 15
CDR3 protein: CASSNRDRGYSEAFF

V gene: TRBV11-2
J gene: TRBJ2-5
CDR3 length: 16
CDR3 protein: CASSSRYRTGGETQYF

V gene: TRBV7-3
J gene: TRBJ2-1
CDR3 length: 14
CDR3 protein: CASSLDAREYHKFF

V gene: TRBV12-3/TRBV12-4
J gene: TRBJ1-1
CDR3 length: 16
CDR3 protein: CASRTQGPGSNTEAFF

V gene: TRBV7-2
J gene: TRBJ2-7
CDR3 length: 17
CDR3 protein: CASSLAGGLAGRYEQYF

V gene: TRBV12-3/TRBV12-4
J gene: TRBJ1-1
CDR3 length: 13
CDR3 protein: CASNRDRVTEAFF

V gene: TRBV20-1
J gene: TRBJ1-1
CDR3 length: 12
CDR3 protein: CSAPLRGTEAFF

V gene: TRBV5-5
J gene: TRBJ2-1
CDR3 length: 15
CDR3 protein: CASSLGGTAGNEQFF

V gene: TRBV20-1
J gene: TRBJ1-4
CDR3 length: 14
CDR3 protein: CSAIGRRGYEKLFF

V gene: TRBV7-9
J gene: TRBJ1-1
CDR3 length: 11
CDR3 protein: CASRGVPEAFF

V gene: TRBV20-1
J gene: TRBJ2-2
CDR3 length: 14
CDR3 protein: CSASGGGDTGELFF

V gene: TRBV18
J gene: TRBJ2-1
CDR3 length: 15
CDR3 protein: CASSPIRGEYNEQFF

V gene: TRBV9
J gene: TRBJ1-2
CDR3 length: 13
CDR3 protein: CASSAHGTFGYTF

V gene: TRBV4-1
J gene: TRBJ2-1
CDR3 length: 14
CDR3 protein: CASSQGGSGGEQFF

V gene: TRBV4-3
J gene: TRBJ2-2
CDR3 length: 17
CDR3 protein: CASSQVLTGGKDGELFF